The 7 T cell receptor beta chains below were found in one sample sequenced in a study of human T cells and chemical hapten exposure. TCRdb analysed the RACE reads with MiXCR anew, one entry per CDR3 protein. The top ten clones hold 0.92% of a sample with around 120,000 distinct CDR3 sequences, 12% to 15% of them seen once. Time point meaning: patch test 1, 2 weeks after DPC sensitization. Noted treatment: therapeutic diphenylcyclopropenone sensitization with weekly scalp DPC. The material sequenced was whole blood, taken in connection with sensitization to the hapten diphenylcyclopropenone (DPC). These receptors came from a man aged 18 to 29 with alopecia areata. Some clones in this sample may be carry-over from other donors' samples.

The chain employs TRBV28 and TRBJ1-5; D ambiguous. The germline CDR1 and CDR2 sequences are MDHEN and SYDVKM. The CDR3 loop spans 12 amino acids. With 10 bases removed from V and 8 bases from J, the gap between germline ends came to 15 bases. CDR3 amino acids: CATYSDLKPQHF. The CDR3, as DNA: TGTGCCACCTACTCGGATCTCAAGCCCCAGCATTTT.

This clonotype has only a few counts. CDR3 nucleotides: TGTGCCAGCAGCACTACCTACAGGGGGATGGACTATGGCTACACCTTC. This codes for CASSTTYRGMDYGYTF. J is TRBJ1-2 and V is TRBV7-9; 8 positions agree with TRBD1. The CDR3 extends over 16 amino acids. The ends lost 5 bases at V and 3 bases at J; junction bases unmatched: 11. CDR1 is SEHNR, CDR2 FQNEAQ, per germline (reference sequence).

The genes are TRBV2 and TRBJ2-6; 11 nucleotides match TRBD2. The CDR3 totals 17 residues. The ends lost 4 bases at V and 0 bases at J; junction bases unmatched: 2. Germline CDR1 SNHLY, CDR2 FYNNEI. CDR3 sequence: CASSGTSGLSGANVLTF. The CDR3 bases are TGTGCCAGCAGTGGGACTAGCGGGCTCTCTGGGGCCAACGTCCTGACTTTC.

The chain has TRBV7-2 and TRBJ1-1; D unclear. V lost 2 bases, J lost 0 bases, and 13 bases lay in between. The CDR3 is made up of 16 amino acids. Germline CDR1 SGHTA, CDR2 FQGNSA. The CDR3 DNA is TGTGCCAGCAGCTTATGGGAGCTAAAATTGAACACTGAAGCTTTCTTT. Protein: CASSLWELKLNTEAFF.

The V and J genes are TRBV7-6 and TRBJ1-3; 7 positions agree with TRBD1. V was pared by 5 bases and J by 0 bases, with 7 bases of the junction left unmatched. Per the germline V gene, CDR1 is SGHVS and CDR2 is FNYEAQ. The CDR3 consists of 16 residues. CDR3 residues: CASSPGQANSGNTIYF. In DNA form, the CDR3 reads TGTGCCAGCAGCCCAGGACAGGCGAACTCTGGAAACACCATATATTTT.

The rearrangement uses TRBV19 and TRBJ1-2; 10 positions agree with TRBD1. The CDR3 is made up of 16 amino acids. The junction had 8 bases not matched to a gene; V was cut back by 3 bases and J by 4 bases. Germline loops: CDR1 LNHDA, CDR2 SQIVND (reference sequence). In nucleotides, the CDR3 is TGTGCCAGTAGTATTTGGGGACAGGGGTCGCTCTATGGCTACACCTTC. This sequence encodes CASSIWGQGSLYGYTF.

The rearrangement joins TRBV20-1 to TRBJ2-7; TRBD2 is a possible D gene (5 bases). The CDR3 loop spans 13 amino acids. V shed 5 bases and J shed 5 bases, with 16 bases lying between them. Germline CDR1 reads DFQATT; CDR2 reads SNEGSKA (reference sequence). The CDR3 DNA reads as TGCAGTGCTGGAGGAAACATTGCCAACGAGCAGTACTTC. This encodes CSAGGNIANEQYF.